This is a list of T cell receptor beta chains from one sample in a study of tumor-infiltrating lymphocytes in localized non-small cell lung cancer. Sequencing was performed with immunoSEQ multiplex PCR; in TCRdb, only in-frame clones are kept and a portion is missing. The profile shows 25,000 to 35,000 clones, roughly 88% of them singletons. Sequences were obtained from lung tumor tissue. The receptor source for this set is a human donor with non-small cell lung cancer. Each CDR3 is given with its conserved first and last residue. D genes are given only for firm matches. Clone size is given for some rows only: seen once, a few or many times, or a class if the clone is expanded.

CDR3 protein: CASSQVRTGTYEQYF
CDR3 DNA: TGCGCCAGCAGTCAAGTGAGAACAGGGACCTACGAGCAGTACTTC
CDR3 length: 15
clone size: NA
J gene: TRBJ2-7
V gene: TRBV23-1
D gene: NA

CDR3 protein: CSVDGADLGKDTQYF
CDR3 DNA: TGCAGCGTTGATGGGGCAGATCTCGGGAAGGATACGCAGTATTTT
CDR3 length: 15
clone size: NA
J gene: TRBJ2-3
V gene: TRBV29-1
D gene: NA

CDR3 protein: CASSLQGSHYEQYF
CDR3 DNA: TGTGCCAGCTCACTGCAAGGGAGCCACTACGAGCAGTACTTC
CDR3 length: 14
clone size: NA
J gene: TRBJ2-7
V gene: TRBV18
D gene: NA

CDR3 protein: CASSYGSSGNTIYF
CDR3 DNA: TGTGCCAGCAGTTACGGGAGCTCTGGAAACACCATATATTTT
CDR3 length: 14
clone size: NA
J gene: TRBJ1-3
V gene: TRBV6-5
D gene: NA

CDR3 protein: CATSREAGFSYEQYF
CDR3 DNA: TGTGCCACCAGCAGAGAAGCAGGTTTCTCCTACGAGCAGTACTTC
CDR3 length: 15
clone size: NA
J gene: TRBJ2-7
V gene: TRBV15
D gene: NA

CDR3 protein: CASSFQGSSYEQYF
CDR3 DNA: TGTGCCAGCAGCTTTCAGGGGAGCTCCTACGAGCAGTACTTC
CDR3 length: 14
clone size: NA
J gene: TRBJ2-7
V gene: TRBV7-2
D gene: NA

CDR3 protein: CASRDRGGEKLFF
CDR3 DNA: TGTGCCAGCAGAGACAGGGGGGGGGAAAAACTGTTTTTT
CDR3 length: 13
clone size: few
J gene: TRBJ1-4
V gene: TRBV6-6
D gene: TRBD1

CDR3 protein: CASSQVWQGAYEQYF
CDR3 DNA: TGCGCCAGCAGCCAAGTATGGCAGGGGGCCTACGAGCAGTACTTC
CDR3 length: 15
clone size: NA
J gene: TRBJ2-7
V gene: TRBV4-3
D gene: TRBD1

CDR3 protein: CASSHRGAGGYTF
CDR3 DNA: TGTGCCAGCAGTCATCGGGGGGCGGGTGGCTACACCTTC
CDR3 length: 13
clone size: NA
J gene: TRBJ1-2
V gene: TRBV5-6
D gene: NA

CDR3 protein: CASSPKVGLAGIDEQYF
CDR3 DNA: TGTGCCAGCAGCCCTAAAGTCGGACTAGCGGGGATTGACGAGCAGTACTTC
CDR3 length: 17
clone size: NA
J gene: TRBJ2-7
V gene: TRBV28
D gene: TRBD2

CDR3 protein: CASSIRTSGGLHEQYF
CDR3 DNA: TGTGCCAGCAGCATCCGGACTAGCGGGGGTCTTCATGAGCAGTACTTC
CDR3 length: 16
clone size: NA
J gene: TRBJ2-7
V gene: TRBV5-5
D gene: TRBD2

CDR3 protein: CASTGHPNGELFF
CDR3 DNA: TGTGCCAGCACGGGCCACCCTAACGGGGAGCTGTTTTTT
CDR3 length: 13
clone size: once
J gene: TRBJ2-2
V gene: TRBV19
D gene: NA

CDR3 protein: CASRPQGQGPQHF
CDR3 DNA: TGTGCCAGCAGGCCACAGGGACAAGGGCCCCAGCATTTT
CDR3 length: 13
clone size: NA
J gene: TRBJ1-5
V gene: TRBV6-6
D gene: NA

CDR3 protein: CASSQDLRAEDTQYF
CDR3 DNA: TGCGCCAGCAGCCAAGACCTCCGGGCTGAGGATACGCAGTATTTT
CDR3 length: 15
clone size: NA
J gene: TRBJ2-3
V gene: TRBV4-3
D gene: NA

CDR3 protein: CASSFGGQGAANYGYTF
CDR3 DNA: TGTGCCAGCAGCTTTGGGGGACAGGGGGCGGCTAACTATGGCTACACCTTC
CDR3 length: 17
clone size: NA
J gene: TRBJ1-2
V gene: TRBV5-4
D gene: TRBD1

CDR3 protein: CASSAGSFQPQHF
CDR3 DNA: TGTGCCAGCAGCGCGGGGAGTTTTCAGCCCCAGCATTTT
CDR3 length: 13
clone size: NA
J gene: TRBJ1-5
V gene: TRBV7-2
D gene: NA

CDR3 protein: CASSYLEGELFF
CDR3 DNA: TGTGCCAGCAGTTACCTTGAAGGGGAGCTGTTTTTT
CDR3 length: 12
clone size: NA
J gene: TRBJ2-2
V gene: TRBV28
D gene: NA

CDR3 protein: CASSLGTLETQYF
CDR3 DNA: TGCGCCAGCAGCTTAGGGACGCTAGAGACCCAGTACTTC
CDR3 length: 13
clone size: NA
J gene: TRBJ2-5
V gene: TRBV5-1
D gene: NA

CDR3 protein: CASSAAGRGGRGEQYF
CDR3 DNA: TGTGCCAGCAGCGCCGCCGGGCGGGGGGGCCGGGGCGAGCAGTACTTC
CDR3 length: 16
clone size: NA
J gene: TRBJ2-7
V gene: TRBV7-9
D gene: TRBD2

CDR3 protein: CASLPTGTEKLFF
CDR3 DNA: TGTGCCAGTTTACCGACAGGGACTGAAAAACTGTTTTTT
CDR3 length: 13
clone size: NA
J gene: TRBJ1-4
V gene: TRBV19
D gene: TRBD1

CDR3 protein: CAIPPWWDSYNEQFF
CDR3 DNA: TGTGCCATCCCCCCTTGGTGGGACTCCTACAATGAGCAGTTCTTC
CDR3 length: 15
clone size: NA
J gene: TRBJ2-1
V gene: TRBV10-3
D gene: NA

CDR3 protein: CASSLSRAETQYF
CDR3 DNA: TGTGCTAGCAGCCTGAGTAGGGCGGAGACCCAGTACTTC
CDR3 length: 13
clone size: NA
J gene: TRBJ2-5
V gene: TRBV7-7
D gene: NA

CDR3 protein: CASRPRQGAWGYTF
CDR3 DNA: TGTGCCAGCAGACCAAGACAGGGGGCTTGGGGCTACACCTTC
CDR3 length: 14
clone size: NA
J gene: TRBJ1-2
V gene: TRBV5-4
D gene: TRBD1

CDR3 protein: CASSRGQGNIRLGEKLFF
CDR3 DNA: TGTGCCAGCAGCCGGGGACAGGGTAATATCCGCCTTGGTGAAAAACTGTTTTTT
CDR3 length: 18
clone size: NA
J gene: TRBJ1-4
V gene: TRBV4-2
D gene: TRBD1